A single sample gave rise to the 19 T cell receptor beta chains below, sequenced in a study of blood T cell repertoires in COVID-19. The table came from immunoSEQ multiplex PCR; TCRdb's copy has only in-frame clones and leaves some out. This table has 150,000 to 200,000 clones, more than 75% appearing once. Sequenced input: PBMCs or T cells enriched from blood (not recorded which). The receptors were sampled from a human donor with acute COVID-19. The donor label of this sample is uncertain.

The DNA for the CDR3 is TGTGCCAGCAGCTTATCTCAACTAGCGTCCCCTTCGGAGACCCAGTACTTC. This gives the protein CASSLSQLASPSETQYF. The chain joins TRBV7-9 to TRBJ2-5, with TRBD2 matching over 7 bases. Trimming took 2 bases from V and 5 from J; bases not matched to a gene: 14. Germline V gene sequence: CDR1 SEHNR, CDR2 FQNEAQ (reference sequence). CDR3 size: 17 residues.

The V gene is TRBV18, the J gene TRBJ2-3; 8 bases map to TRBD2. Germline trimming cut 2 bases from V and 5 bases from J; bases unmatched to any gene: 9. Germline-derived CDR1 and CDR2 are KGHSH and LQKENI. This CDR3 spans 16 amino acids. Written as DNA, the CDR3 is TGTGCCAGCTCACCATTTGTGACGGGGGGGGAAGATACGCAGTATTTT. It is translated as CASSPFVTGGEDTQYF.

The chain employs TRBV4-1 and TRBJ2-7; D is possibly TRBD1 (6 bases). The CDR3 is 14 residues long. V lost 4 bases to trimming and J lost 3 bases, with 13 bases between them. Germline loops: CDR1 MGHRA, CDR2 YSYEKL. This CDR3 is CASSLPGQSYEQYF. As DNA, the CDR3 is TGCGCCAGCAGCCTTCCGGGACAAAGCTACGAGCAGTACTTC.

This chain uses TRBV5-1 with TRBJ1-3; D perhaps matches TRBD1 (5 bases). Germline V gene sequence: CDR1 SGHRS, CDR2 YFSETQ. The CDR3 has 16 residues. Deletions cut 0 bases from V and 0 bases from J, with 10 bases between. The CDR3, as DNA: TGCGCCAGCAGCTTGGTTGCAGGGCCCTCTGGAAACACCATATATTTT. It specifies CASSLVAGPSGNTIYF.

This clone was picked up a small number of times. The gene calls are TRBV6-1 and TRBJ2-7, with TRBD2 matching over 7 bases. The CDR3 consists of 14 residues. Unmatched junction bases numbered 2, after V lost 0 bases and J lost 3 bases. The germline V gene encodes CDR1 MNHNS and CDR2 SASEGT. The CDR3 nucleotides are TGTGCCAGCAGTGAAGCATGGGGGGGCTACGAGCAGTACTTC. Amino acid sequence: CASSEAWGGYEQYF.

The count of this clone is one. The chain uses TRBV5-1 and TRBJ2-7; tentatively, D is TRBD2 (5 bases). V dropped 3 bases and J dropped 2 bases, with 18 bases sitting between them. This CDR3 has 16 amino acids. Germline-derived CDR1 and CDR2 are SGHRS and YFSETQ. This chain's CDR3 is CASSSQEEAGTYEQYF. The CDR3 DNA sequence: TGCGCCAGCAGCTCCCAGGAGGAAGCCGGGACCTACGAGCAGTACTTC.

The rearrangement uses TRBV5-6 and TRBJ1-2; 11 bases agree with TRBD1. This CDR3 contains 16 residues. V shed 4 bases, J shed 4 bases, and the junction held 9 bases outside the gene matches. Germline V gene sequence: CDR1 SGHDT, CDR2 YYEEEE. CDR3 residues: CASSLYSGQGAYGYTF. The CDR3 nucleotides are TGTGCCAGCAGCCTATATTCCGGACAGGGGGCCTATGGCTACACCTTC.

In DNA, the CDR3 is TGTGCCAGCCTTCCTTCCCAGGGGGCGGTTGACTATGGCTACACCTTC. Its protein is CASLPSQGAVDYGYTF. This chain joins TRBV6-4 and TRBJ1-2, with TRBD1 matching 8 bases. CDR1 MRHNA and CDR2 SNTAGT come from the germline V gene. This CDR3 comprises 16 residues. The V and J ends lost 8 bases and 3 bases, in that order; junction bases with no gene match: 14.

This clone turned up a few times. The chain joins TRBV5-1 to TRBJ2-7; 8 bases are a match to TRBD1. Looked up from germline, CDR1 is SGHRS and CDR2 is YFSETQ. V lost 7 bases, J lost 0 bases, and 6 bases stayed unmatched. This CDR3 has 14 residues. CDR3 amino acids: CASAGQGSSYEQYF. The CDR3 DNA reads TGCGCCAGCGCCGGACAGGGAAGCTCCTACGAGCAGTACTTC.

The chain is built from TRBV27 and TRBJ1-1, with D possibly matching TRBD1 (5 bases). The CDR3 sequence is 15 residues long. The germline V gene has CDR1 MNHEY and CDR2 SMNVEV (reference sequence). Trimming shortened V by 8 bases and J by 0 bases, and 16 bases separated the two germline ends. Here the CDR3 reads CASASQGTMNTEAFF. CDR3 coding DNA: TGTGCCAGCGCCTCCCAGGGTACGATGAACACTGAAGCTTTCTTT.

The chain uses TRBV6-5 and TRBJ1-3; weak D call: TRBD1 (6 bases). Between the trimmed V and J ends, which lost 8 bases and 4 bases, there was a span of 12 bases. CDR3 length equals 13 residues. CDR1 is MNHEY, CDR2 SVGAGI, per germline. The CDR3 region has the DNA TGTGCCAGCTCGGGGGGGCAGGGAAACACCATATATTTT. Protein: CASSGGQGNTIYF.

The chain is built from TRBV6-5 and TRBJ2-1; 7 nucleotides line up with TRBD2. The germline gives CDR1 MNHEY, CDR2 SVGAGI. The V gene end was trimmed by 8 bases and the J gene end by 6 bases; junction bases not matched to a gene: 10. The CDR3 length is 14 residues. CDR3 DNA sequence: TGTGCCAGCGCATGGGGGTGGGAGGGCAATGAGCAGTTCTTC. Protein product: CASAWGWEGNEQFF.

The genes are TRBV19 and TRBJ1-1; TRBD1 matches at 7 bases. The CDR3 spans 15 residues. Looked up from germline, CDR1 is LNHDA and CDR2 is SQIVND (reference sequence). Trimming removed 6 bases from V and 1 base from J; junction bases left unmatched: 8. For the CDR3, the DNA is TGTGCCAGTAGCTCTACAGGGGTTTGGAACACTGAAGCTTTCTTT. It translates to CASSSTGVWNTEAFF.

The rearrangement uses TRBV19 and TRBJ2-6, with TRBD1 matching over 8 bases. Germline lookup yields CDR1 LNHDA and CDR2 SQIVND (reference sequence). Losses at the gene ends were 2 bases for V and 4 bases for J; bases not matched to a gene: 19. This CDR3 has 21 amino acids. The CDR3 DNA is TGTGCCAGTAGTATAAAGTTAGGGCAGGGGGCCACTACAACGGGGGCCAACGTCCTGACTTTC. Protein: CASSIKLGQGATTTGANVLTF.

The rearrangement uses TRBV2 and TRBJ1-6; 8 bases are shared with TRBD1. From germline, CDR1 is SNHLY and CDR2 FYNNEI. Germline trimming cut 6 bases from V and 7 bases from J; bases unmatched to any gene: 8. The CDR3 is made up of 15 amino acids. For the CDR3, the DNA is TGTGCCAGCAGGGCGGGACAGGCGCTGAATTCACCCCTCCACTTT. Translated: CASRAGQALNSPLHF. Variable domain in full (rest from reference TRBV2 and TRBJ1-6): EPEVTQTPSHQVTQMGQEVILRCVPISNHLYFYWYRQILGQKVEFLVSFYNNEISEKSEIFDDQFSVERPDGSNFTLKIRSTKLEDSAMYFCASRAGQALNSPLHFGNGTRLTVT.

This clone has only one observation. CDR3 sequence reads: CASSLLVNTEAFF. The CDR3 coding sequence is TGTGCCAGCAGCTTACTCGTGAACACTGAAGCTTTCTTT. This chain uses TRBV5-5 with TRBJ1-1; D unclear. Germline values: CDR1 SGHKS, CDR2 YYEKEE (reference sequence). The V and J ends lost 2 bases and 0 bases respectively, with 5 bases between them. CDR3 length: 13 residues. Supplemented by reference TRBV5-5 and TRBJ1-1, the full variable domain reads DAGVTQSPTHLIKTRGQQVTLRCSPISGHKSVSWYQQVLGQGPQFIFQYYEKEERGRGNFPDRFSARQFPNYSSELNVNALLLGDSALYLCASSLLVNTEAFFGQGTRLTVV.

The CDR3 DNA reads TGTGCCAGTAGTATGGGGGGTGGCAGGGCGAACACTGAAGCTTTCTTT. It is translated as CASSMGGGRANTEAFF. This chain links TRBV19 with TRBJ1-1, with D maybe TRBD1 (5 bases). V was cut by 3 bases and J by 1 base, with 15 bases left in between. The CDR3 is made up of 16 amino acids. From germline, CDR1 is LNHDA and CDR2 SQIVND (reference sequence).

V usage is TRBV7-2 and J usage is TRBJ2-1, with D possibly TRBD2 on 5 matching bases. This CDR3 comprises 12 residues. CDR1 SGHTA and CDR2 FQGNSA come from the germline V gene. V was cut by 4 bases and J by 10 bases, with 11 bases left in between. The CDR3 DNA is TGTGCCAGCAGCTCCGGGGTGGGAGAGCAGTTCTTC. Protein sequence: CASSSGVGEQFF.

This sequence joins TRBV6-5 and TRBJ1-2; D may be TRBD1 (6 bases). The CDR3 length is 15 residues. The V gene's germline CDR1 is MNHEY and CDR2 SVGAGI. Trimming stripped 6 bases from V and 1 base from J, with 15 bases between. CDR3 bases: TGTGCCAGCAGCCCATTCTCGGACAGTAACTATGGCTACACCTTC. Protein product: CASSPFSDSNYGYTF.